The rows below give T cell receptor beta chains drawn from one sample of a study of cytomegalovirus exposure and HLA in healthy donors. Some clones are missing from TCRdb's copy, which holds only in-frame ones; the method was immunoSEQ multiplex PCR. The table records 150,000 to 200,000 clones, 80% to 90% of them present only once. Sequencing was performed on PBMCs. Receptor source: a woman aged 18 to 35 in good health and CMV-seronegative. Each CDR3 is given without its conserved first and last residue. A D gene is named only where the DNA matches it firmly.

NA | TRBD1 | TRBV6-6 | ASSTTGVYEQY
TRBJ2-7 | NA | TRBV7-2 | ASSLPAYEQY
TRBJ2-7 | NA | TRBV27 | ASRWTRGTYEQY
TRBJ2-1 | NA | TRBV5-1 | ASSLAGDEQF
TRBJ1-1 | TRBD1 | TRBV18 | ASSSTGALNTEAF
TRBJ2-3 | TRBD2 | TRBV27 | ASSSPLAGGMSKTQY
TRBJ2-5 | TRBD1 | TRBV4-2 | ASSQSRTGVGEQY
TRBJ1-1 | TRBD1 | TRBV4-1 | ASSRPGQGRTEAF
TRBJ1-1 | NA | TRBV2 | ASNTGVNTEAF
TRBJ2-7 | NA | TRBV11-3 | ASSLTARHQVYEQY
TRBJ1-3 | NA | TRBV28 | ASSLHSAGRNTIY
TRBJ2-7 | TRBD2 | TRBV5-1 | ASSLALLAGGPYEQY
TRBJ2-2 | NA | TRBV27 | ASTYVWNTGELF
TRBJ2-7 | TRBD1 | TRBV19 | ASSGTGGYEQY
TRBJ2-1 | NA | TRBV7-2 | ASTLGGHGENEQF
TRBJ2-1 | NA | TRBV10-3 | AISGSDEQF
TRBJ2-3 | TRBD2 | TRBV13 | ASSLRSSGAVDSTDTQY
TRBJ2-2 | TRBD1 | TRBV2 | ASRDRGVGGELF
TRBJ2-2 | TRBD2 | TRBV2 | ASSSGRATGELF
TRBJ2-7 | NA | TRBV27 | ASTDKPGRTPYEQY
TRBJ1-4 | TRBD1 | TRBV30 | AWQYRGLSNEKLF
NA | NA | TRBV7-9 | ASSRPLESYEQY
TRBJ2-7 | NA | TRBV18 | ASSPPGRPYEQY
TRBJ2-1 | NA | TRBV5-1 | ASSLATNPRDEQF
TRBJ1-3 | NA | TRBV12-5 | ASDLTGTGNTIY
TRBJ2-5 | TRBD1 | TRBV28 | ASGSRGRWETQY
TRBJ2-7 | TRBD2 | TRBV6-5 | ASKVAGGNYEQY
TRBJ2-3 | NA | TRBV7-9 | ASSPGTDTQY
TRBJ1-1 | NA | TRBV2 | ASSSQGNTEAF